This T cell receptor (beta chain) was captured by sequencing in a study of blood T cell repertoires in COVID-19. Study information: Acute and convalescent COVID-19 specimens originated in the United States, Italy and Spain. PBMCs, B-cell-depleted T cells, or T cells provided the cDNA or gDNA that made up the material.

In the original workflow: Amplification from reference gene primers served as the basis for estimated nucleated cell counts. Repertoires were generated with immunoSEQ multiplex PCR, while TCRdb's copy carries only in-frame clones and drops some. V and J calls plus clone size are reproduced from that table; the DNA served to infer D and trimming. Of tens of thousands of clones detected, over 65% appear once; the ten largest clones hold roughly 12%. This clone was seen a handful of times. V dropped 6 bases and J dropped 0 bases, with 11 bases sitting between them. This CDR3 is built from 14 residues. This receptor was taken from a human donor in a cohort sampled during active COVID-19. This chain joins TRBV23-1 and TRBJ1-1; unclear D gene. TRBV23-1 is filed as an ORF, its function uncertain. Specimen: peripheral blood. This CDR3 is CASRTRSMNTEAFF. DNA of the CDR3: TGCGCCAGCAGGACCAGGTCCATGAACACTGAAGCTTTCTTT.